This record covers a single TCR beta chain. Its antigen remains unidentified. No clone much larger than this one lies a single base away; base qualities are absent. What the time point label conveys for this sample: baseline before first vaccination. The vaccinee samples were drawn from two UK trials, COV001 and COV002, one of which was a single-blind randomized controlled phase 2/3 trial testing AZD1222 (ChAdOx1 nCoV-19) in healthy adults. For TCRbeta chain sequencing, PBMC samples from trial participants were taken at day 0 and at day 28 after the second dose. The data originate from a study of T cell responses to AZD1222 COVID-19 vaccine (dated by TCRdb to the early 2020s). In the study overall: AZD1222 recipients given second doses at about 4 weeks or at about 12 weeks were pooled, since spike-specific TCR depth and breadth were not found to differ between the two schedules. TCR sequencing covered 233 trial participants: 200 to 220 given two doses of AZD1222 and around 26 given two doses of MenACWY control vaccine. Trial participants were enrolled by age into subgroups of 18-55, 56-69 and 70-plus years, and around 150, 28 and 57 TCR-sequenced participants, respectively, were included in these subgroups.

What the work shows at the level of the full study, not this receptor alone: Because no day 14 peak-response samples were available, repertoires were characterized only after the peak T cell response. Conclusions about previously exposed vaccinees are limited, since just five to seven AZD1222 recipients were seropositive for SARS-CoV-2 at baseline. Nearly half of unique spike-specific TCRs reportedly recognized epitopes outside regions mutated in the B.1.351 and B.1.1.7 variants. The vaccine-associated CD4 TCRs covered the entire spike protein, and the dominant responses fell in regions 160-218 and 743-854. The 56-69-year group was small, and its depth increase did not reach significance, likely because of low power. Spike-specific TCR breadth and depth rose significantly after two AZD1222 doses compared with day 0 and with MenACWY recipients. Most participants were white British and females outnumbered males, and the authors suggested that clonal diversity may have been underestimated.

The CDR3 regions of human TCRbeta chains were subjected to immunosequencing. On the authors' methods: TCRs in the repertoires were compared against a reference library of SARS-CoV-2-specific TCRs that had been generated with the MIRA antigen-specificity platform. Breadth was defined as the fraction of unique TCRs that were SARS-CoV-2-associated. Depth was defined as the fraction of total T cells that were SARS-CoV-2-associated. Using the MIRA data, each spike-specific TCR was mapped to the spike region that the TCR reacts to and placed in a CD4 or CD8 class. Log10-transformed breadth and depth values were compared by one-way ANOVA with Sidak's multiple comparisons tests. TCRdb mirrors the immuneACCESS table, restricted to in-frame sequences. Some clones are absent from its copies; in checked studies, under half trace to an unresolved V gene, and the reason for the others is unknown. D and trimming come from the DNA, and the V and J calls and clone size come from that table. This sample is represented by 100,000 to 120,000 clones; over 75% of them were singletons. The ten largest clones represent roughly 2.7% of the sample.

The input for sequencing was peripheral blood, taken on day 0 of AZD1222 vaccination. The TCR sequence derives from an adult in good health.

The nucleotide sequence is TGTGCCAGCTCACCCAGCGGGGTGAACTACGAGCAGTACTTC. Translated, it gives CASSPSGVNYEQYF. The chain is made from TRBV18 and TRBJ2-7, with 7 bases matching TRBD2. Ends trimmed: V by 3 bases, J by 3 bases; bases unmatched to a gene: 5. The CDR3 measures 14 amino acids from cysteine to phenylalanine. Only the CDR3 region is kept as DNA, spanning 42 bases read in frame from base 1. As encoded in the germline V gene, CDR1 is KGHSH while CDR2 is LQKENI. The full variable domain, with segments outside the CDR3 supplied by the reference TRBV18 and TRBJ2-7 proteins, appears as NAGVMQNPRHLVRRRGQEARLRCSPMKGHSHVYWYRQLPEEGLKFMVYLQKENIIDESGMPKERFSAEFPKEGPSILRIQQVVRGDSAAYFCASSPSGVNYEQYFGPGTRLTVT.